This T cell receptor (beta chain) came from a study of shared clonotypes between healthy human individuals. Method: immunoSEQ multiplex PCR; TCRdb's copy keeps in-frame clones and lacks some. Of around 1,900,000 clones listed, 93% are singletons. Naive CD8 cells, CD45RO-negative and positively selected for CCR7, excluded terminally differentiated effector memory CD45RA+ cells. This clonotype was sampled from a man younger than 35 in good health. Some clones in this sample may be carry-over from other donors' samples. The sample taken for sequencing was naive CD8+ T cells from PBMCs.

The CDR3 region has the DNA TGTGCCAGCAAACTAGCGGGAAAAGCCAAAAACATTCAGTACTTC. It codes for CASKLAGKAKNIQYF. The genes are TRBV2 and TRBJ2-4; 10 bases match TRBD2. This CDR3 has 15 residues. Per the germline V gene, CDR1 is SNHLY and CDR2 is FYNNEI. Losses at the gene ends were 7 bases for V and 0 bases for J; bases not matched to a gene: 3.